This TCR beta chain was obtained from a study of shared clonotypes between healthy human individuals (dated by TCRdb to between 2020 and 2021). Looking at the study overall: A couple of women and three men aged 18 to 49 years were included in the cohort. Per donor, three plates each were used for CD4 naive and CD4 memory, two for CD8 naive, and one for CD8 memory. Blood TCR repertoires of four to six healthy adults were deeply sequenced to estimate repertoire size and the extent of clonotype sharing between individuals. Libraries were prepared and TCR repertoires were sequenced by different laboratories using diverse techniques, in order to increase sequencing depth and limit assay-specific biases. Each donor's leukapheresis produced roughly between roughly 0.85 and 10 billion PBMCs. Results the study describes overall, beyond this receptor: Because the study included only a small number of donors, the genetic and exposure-history diversity represented was limited. Naive subsets generally had larger estimated clonotype richness than memory subsets did. Compared with non-shared clonotypes, the clonotypes found in all four sorted-subset donors had higher generation probabilities. Only blood was sampled, and tissue TCR repertoires likely differ from those in blood. Incomplete sequencing was indicated by rarefaction of sorted-subset datasets, despite the large sequencing depth. Across four donors, approximately 5% of naive CD4, 3% to 4% of naive CD8, roughly 2.2% of memory CD4, and 0.4% to 0.45% of memory CD8 clonotypes were shared. Based on pairwise subsampling, the degree of clonotype sharing among donors was expected to be affected by sequencing depth.

Using the deep immunoSEQ assay, multiplex PCR amplified TCR CDR3 regions from genomic DNA. Genomic DNA extracted from each cell subset was distributed evenly over all wells of several immunoSEQ 96-well plates, and each plate served as one replicate. For sorted subsets, roughly 200 ng of genomic DNA, equivalent to roughly 30,000 T cell genomes, went into each replicate PCR. The purified libraries were quantified using a Qubit 3.0 fluorometer, sized with a Bioanalyzer 2100, and then quantified again using the KAPA Library Quantification kit. Every immunoSEQ 96-well plate was sequenced on a dedicated single-read 150-cycle Illumina NextSeq 550 flow cell. Turning to the authors' computational methods: Because the immunoSEQ output included only junctional sequences and no quality scores, the filtering could not be the same as the filtering used for full-length reads. Sequences were annotated with PyIR, a Python wrapper for IgBLAST v1.9, and V/J genes and CDR3 were assigned using IMGT germline references. Any read was removed if the V/J assignment was weak (E-value above 1e-6), the CDR3 was missing, or the read contained stop codons, out-of-frame junctions, or ambiguous translated residues. V3J clonotypes were defined as sequences sharing the same inferred V gene, J gene, and CDR3 amino acid sequence. Percentage overlap between repertoires was computed as shared unique clonotypes divided by the size of the smaller repertoire. Three approaches were used to assess repertoire richness: RTK rarefaction, the Chao1 estimator, and Recon v2.1 estimates of unobserved clonotypes. OLGA was used to compute generation probabilities for all TCRbeta clonotypes that the gDNA method yielded from four donors. The table comes from immuneACCESS by way of TCRdb, which keeps in-frame sequences with V and J called. Part of the clones is missing from these tables; in studies checked, under half for an unresolved V gene and the rest for unknown reasons. Clonal size and the V and J genes are those of that table, whereas D and trimming came from the DNA. This sample gives about 600,000 clones in total; about 95% of them show up just once. Of the sample, 0.11% is held by the ten largest clones.

The CDR3 goes from the cysteine to the phenylalanine over 16 residues. Of all the DNA, just the CDR3 is kept, 48 bases in frame from base 1. V is cut by 5 bases and J by 0 bases, and the space between the germline ends is 14 bases. CDR1 and CDR2 (MNHEY, SMNVEV) derive from the germline V gene (reference sequence). CD8 naive samples consisted of CD45RO-negative cells that were positively selected for CCR7, yielding a CD45RA+CCR7+ population without TemRA cells. The donors were healthy, HIV-negative adults with no recently reported acute infections or vaccinations. All donors were Caucasian adults living in Nashville, Tennessee, USA. Blood was collected by leukapheresis, and PBMCs were isolated by Ficoll-Histopaque density gradient centrifugation and then cryopreserved in liquid nitrogen vapor phase. Purity and quantity of every magnetically sorted T cell population were checked by analytical flow cytometry. From each sorted fraction, genomic DNA was isolated and quantified by UV absorbance on a Nanodrop 2000c.

In the case of this clone: The specificity of this receptor is unknown. No base quality values were provided; no much bigger clone lies one nucleotide off.

Recombination connected TRBV27 to TRBJ1-5; the D gene cannot be named for sure. Sequencing was performed on naive CD8+ T cells sorted from blood. The cell subset or site label corresponds to: CD45RA+CCR7+. This TCR was sampled from a woman under 40 in good health. The CDR3 protein is CASSPSDGDSNQPQHF. The bases read TGTGCCAGCAGTCCATCGGACGGAGATAGCAATCAGCCCCAGCATTTT.